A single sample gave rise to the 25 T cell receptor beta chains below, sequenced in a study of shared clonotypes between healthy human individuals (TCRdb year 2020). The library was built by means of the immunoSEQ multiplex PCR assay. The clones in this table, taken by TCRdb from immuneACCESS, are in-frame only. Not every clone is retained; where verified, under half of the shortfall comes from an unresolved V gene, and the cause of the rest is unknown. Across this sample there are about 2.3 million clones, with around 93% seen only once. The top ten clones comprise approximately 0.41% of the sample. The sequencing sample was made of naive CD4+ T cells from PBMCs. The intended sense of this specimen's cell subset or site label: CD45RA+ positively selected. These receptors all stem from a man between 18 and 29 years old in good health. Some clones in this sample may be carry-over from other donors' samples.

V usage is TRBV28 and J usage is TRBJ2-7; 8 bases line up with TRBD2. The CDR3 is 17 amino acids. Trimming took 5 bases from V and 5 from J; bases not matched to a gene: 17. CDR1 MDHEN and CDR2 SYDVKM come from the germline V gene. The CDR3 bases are TGTGCCAGCAGTCGCCCGGGGGGGTCGACCCCCTCTGACGAGCAGTACTTC. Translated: CASSRPGGSTPSDEQYF.

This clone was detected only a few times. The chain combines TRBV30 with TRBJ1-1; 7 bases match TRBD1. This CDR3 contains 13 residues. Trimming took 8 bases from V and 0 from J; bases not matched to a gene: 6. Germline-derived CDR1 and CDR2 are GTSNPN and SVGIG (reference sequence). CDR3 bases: TGTGCCGGAAAGACAGGGATGAACACTGAAGCTTTCTTT. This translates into CAGKTGMNTEAFF.

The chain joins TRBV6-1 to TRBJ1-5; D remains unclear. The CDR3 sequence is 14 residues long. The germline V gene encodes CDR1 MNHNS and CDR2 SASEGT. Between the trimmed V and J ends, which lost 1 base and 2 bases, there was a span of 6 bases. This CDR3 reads CASSEDGRNQPQHF. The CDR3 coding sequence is TGTGCCAGCAGTGAAGACGGGCGCAATCAGCCCCAGCATTTT.

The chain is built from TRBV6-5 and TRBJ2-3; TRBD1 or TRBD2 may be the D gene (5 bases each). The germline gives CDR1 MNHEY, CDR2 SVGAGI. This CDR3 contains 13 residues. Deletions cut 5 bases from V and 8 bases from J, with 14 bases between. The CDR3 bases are TGTGCCAGCAGTCCCCCGGGGCAGGGTACGCAGTATTTT. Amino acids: CASSPPGQGTQYF.

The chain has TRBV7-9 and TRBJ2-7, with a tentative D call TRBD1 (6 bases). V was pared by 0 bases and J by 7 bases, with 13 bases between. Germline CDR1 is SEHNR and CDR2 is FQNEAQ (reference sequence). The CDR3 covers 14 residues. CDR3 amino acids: CASSLAGGIEEQYF. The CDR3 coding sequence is TGTGCCAGCAGCTTAGCAGGGGGAATAGAAGAGCAGTACTTC.

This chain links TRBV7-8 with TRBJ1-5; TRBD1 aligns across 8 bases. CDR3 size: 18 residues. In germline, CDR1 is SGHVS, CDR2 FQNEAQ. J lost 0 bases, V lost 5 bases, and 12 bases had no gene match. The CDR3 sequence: CASSAQFRDRFSNQPQHF. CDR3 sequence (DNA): TGTGCCAGCAGCGCACAATTCCGGGACAGGTTTAGCAATCAGCCCCAGCATTTT.

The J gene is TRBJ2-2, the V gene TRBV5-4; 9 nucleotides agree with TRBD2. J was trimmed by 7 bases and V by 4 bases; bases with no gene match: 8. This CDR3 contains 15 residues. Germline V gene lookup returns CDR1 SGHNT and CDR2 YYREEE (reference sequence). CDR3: CASSVSGRSGGELFF. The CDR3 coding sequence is TGTGCCAGCAGCGTTAGCGGGAGAAGCGGCGGGGAGCTGTTTTTT.

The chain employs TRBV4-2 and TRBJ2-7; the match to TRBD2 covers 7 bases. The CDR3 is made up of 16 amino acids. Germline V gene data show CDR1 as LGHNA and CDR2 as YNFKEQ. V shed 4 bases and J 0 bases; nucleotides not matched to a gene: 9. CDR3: CASSREKSGNSYEQYF. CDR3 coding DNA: TGTGCCAGCAGCCGAGAAAAGAGCGGGAACTCCTACGAGCAGTACTTC.

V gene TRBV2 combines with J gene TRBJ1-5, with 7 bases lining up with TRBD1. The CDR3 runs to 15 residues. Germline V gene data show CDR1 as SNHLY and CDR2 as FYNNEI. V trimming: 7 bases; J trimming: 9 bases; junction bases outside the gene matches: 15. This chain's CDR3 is CASTGSGGARVPQHF. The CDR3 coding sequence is TGTGCCAGCACGGGATCAGGGGGGGCACGGGTGCCCCAGCATTTT. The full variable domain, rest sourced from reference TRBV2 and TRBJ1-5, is EPEVTQTPSHQVTQMGQEVILRCVPISNHLYFYWYRQILGQKVEFLVSFYNNEISEKSEIFDDQFSVERPDGSNFTLKIRSTKLEDSAMYFCASTGSGGARVPQHFGDGTRLSIL.

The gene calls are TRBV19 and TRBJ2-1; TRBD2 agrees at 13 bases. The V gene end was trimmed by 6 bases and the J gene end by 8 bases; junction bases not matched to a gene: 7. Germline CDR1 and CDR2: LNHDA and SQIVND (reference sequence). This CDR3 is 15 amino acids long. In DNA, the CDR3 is TGTGCCAGTAGGTCCAGGACTAGCGGGAGTGATGAGCAGTTCTTC. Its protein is CASRSRTSGSDEQFF.

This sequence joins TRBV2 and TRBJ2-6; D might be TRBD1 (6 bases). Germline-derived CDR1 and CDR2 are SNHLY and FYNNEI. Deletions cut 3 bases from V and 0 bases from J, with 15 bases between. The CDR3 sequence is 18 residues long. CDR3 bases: TGTGCCAGCAGTGACGCACAGGGAACCCTCTCTGGGGCCAACGTCCTGACTTTC. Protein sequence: CASSDAQGTLSGANVLTF. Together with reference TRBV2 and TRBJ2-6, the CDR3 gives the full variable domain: EPEVTQTPSHQVTQMGQEVILRCVPISNHLYFYWYRQILGQKVEFLVSFYNNEISEKSEIFDDQFSVERPDGSNFTLKIRSTKLEDSAMYFCASSDAQGTLSGANVLTFGAGSRLTVL.

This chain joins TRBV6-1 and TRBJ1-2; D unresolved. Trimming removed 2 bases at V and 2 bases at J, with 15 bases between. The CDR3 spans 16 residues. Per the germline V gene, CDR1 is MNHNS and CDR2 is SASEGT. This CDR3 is CASSEFTGRLNYGYTF. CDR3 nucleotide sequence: TGTGCCAGCAGTGAATTTACGGGCCGACTAAACTATGGCTACACCTTC.

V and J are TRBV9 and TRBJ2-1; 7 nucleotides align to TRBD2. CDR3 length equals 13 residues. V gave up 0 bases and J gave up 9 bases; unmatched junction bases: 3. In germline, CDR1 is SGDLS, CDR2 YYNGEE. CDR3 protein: CASSVGGEGEQFF. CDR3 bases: TGTGCCAGCAGCGTAGGAGGGGAGGGTGAGCAGTTCTTC.

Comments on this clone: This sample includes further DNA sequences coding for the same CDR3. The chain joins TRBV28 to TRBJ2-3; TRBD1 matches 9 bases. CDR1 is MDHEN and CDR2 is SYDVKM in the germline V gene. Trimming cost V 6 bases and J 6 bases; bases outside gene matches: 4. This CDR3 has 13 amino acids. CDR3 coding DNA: TGTGCCAGCAGGGGACAGGGAGCGGATACGCAGTATTTT. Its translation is CASRGQGADTQYF.

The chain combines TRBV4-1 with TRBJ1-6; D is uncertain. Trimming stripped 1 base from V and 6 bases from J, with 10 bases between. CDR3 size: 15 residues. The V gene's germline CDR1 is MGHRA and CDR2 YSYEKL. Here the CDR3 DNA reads TGCGCCAGCAGCCAAGCTGGCAGTCTTAATTCACCCCTCCACTTT. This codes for CASSQAGSLNSPLHF.

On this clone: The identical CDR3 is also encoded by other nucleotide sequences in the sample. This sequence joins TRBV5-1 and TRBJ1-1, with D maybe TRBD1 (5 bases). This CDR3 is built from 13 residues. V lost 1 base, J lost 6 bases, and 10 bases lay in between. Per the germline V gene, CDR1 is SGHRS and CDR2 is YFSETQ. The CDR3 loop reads CASSLQGAAEAFF. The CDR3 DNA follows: TGCGCCAGCAGCTTGCAAGGGGCTGCTGAAGCTTTCTTT.

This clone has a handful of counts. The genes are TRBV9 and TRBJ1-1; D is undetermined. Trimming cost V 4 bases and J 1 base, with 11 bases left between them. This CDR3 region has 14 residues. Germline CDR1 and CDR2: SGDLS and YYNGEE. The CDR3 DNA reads TGTGCCAGCAGCTCCAGACCGGGGAACACTGAAGCTTTCTTT. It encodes CASSSRPGNTEAFF.

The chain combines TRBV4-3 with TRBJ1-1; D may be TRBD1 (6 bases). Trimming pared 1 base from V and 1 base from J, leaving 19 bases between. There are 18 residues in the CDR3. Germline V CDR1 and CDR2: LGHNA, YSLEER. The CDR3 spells CASSQVRGGSTSNTEAFF. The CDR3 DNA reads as TGCGCCAGCAGCCAAGTTCGGGGGGGCTCGACGTCGAACACTGAAGCTTTCTTT.

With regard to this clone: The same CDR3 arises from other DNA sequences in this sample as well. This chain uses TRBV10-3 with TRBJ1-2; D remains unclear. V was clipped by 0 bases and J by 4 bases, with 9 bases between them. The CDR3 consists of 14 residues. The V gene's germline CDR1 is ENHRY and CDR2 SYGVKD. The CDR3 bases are TGTGCCATCAGTGAGTCTGGTGGTCCCTATGGCTACACCTTC. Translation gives CAISESGGPYGYTF.

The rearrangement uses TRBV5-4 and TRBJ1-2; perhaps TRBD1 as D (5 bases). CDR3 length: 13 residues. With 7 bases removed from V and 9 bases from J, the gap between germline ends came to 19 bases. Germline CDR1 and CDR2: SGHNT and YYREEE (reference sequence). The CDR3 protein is CASSPEHGASYTF. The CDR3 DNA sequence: TGTGCCAGCTCACCCGAGCATGGGGCGAGCTACACCTTC.

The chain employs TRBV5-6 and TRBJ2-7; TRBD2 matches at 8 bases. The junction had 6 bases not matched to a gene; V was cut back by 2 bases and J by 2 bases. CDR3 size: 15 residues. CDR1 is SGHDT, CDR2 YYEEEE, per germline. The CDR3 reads CASSFVAGGPYEQYF. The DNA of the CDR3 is TGTGCCAGCAGCTTTGTGGCGGGAGGTCCCTACGAGCAGTACTTC.

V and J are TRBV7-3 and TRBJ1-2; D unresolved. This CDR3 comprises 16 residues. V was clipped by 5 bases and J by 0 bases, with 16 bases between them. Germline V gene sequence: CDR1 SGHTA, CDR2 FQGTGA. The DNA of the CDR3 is TGTGCCAGCAGCCAAGACGGTCCTTTCGCTAACTATGGCTACACCTTC. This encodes CASSQDGPFANYGYTF.

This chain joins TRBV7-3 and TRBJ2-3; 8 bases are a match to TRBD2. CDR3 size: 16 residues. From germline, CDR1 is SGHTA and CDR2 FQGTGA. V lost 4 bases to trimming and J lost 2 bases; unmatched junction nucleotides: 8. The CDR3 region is CASSSSSGGYTDTQYF. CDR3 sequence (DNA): TGTGCCAGCAGCTCCTCAAGCGGGGGATACACAGATACGCAGTATTTT.

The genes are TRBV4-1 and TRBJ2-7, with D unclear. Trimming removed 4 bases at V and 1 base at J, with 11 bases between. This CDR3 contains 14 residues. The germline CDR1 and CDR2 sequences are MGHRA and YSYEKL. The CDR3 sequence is CASSPDPTSYEQYF. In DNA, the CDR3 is TGCGCCAGCAGCCCAGACCCCACATCCTACGAGCAGTACTTC.

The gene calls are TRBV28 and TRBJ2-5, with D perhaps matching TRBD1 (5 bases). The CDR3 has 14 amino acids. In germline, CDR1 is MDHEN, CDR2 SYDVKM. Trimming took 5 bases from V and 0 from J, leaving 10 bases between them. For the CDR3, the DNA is TGTGCCAGCAGTGGACACCCGCACCAAGAGACCCAGTACTTC. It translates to CASSGHPHQETQYF.